This T cell receptor (beta chain) was recorded in a study of cytomegalovirus exposure and HLA in healthy donors. Study-wide background: Most donors, 70% to 85% of a few hundred genotyped, fell in the Caucasian-associated ancestry cluster.

Study findings and constraints: Researchers reported in a later analysis that a missense DCLRE1C variant was tied to TCR beta V- and J-gene trimming.

Remarks on this clone: Its antigen is currently unknown.

It was with 60 Vbeta and 13 Jbeta primers that the PCR ran. As processed by the authors: Later analysis identified roughly 82 million unique TCR beta chains, approximately 10 million shared. Libraries were prepared by immunoSEQ multiplex PCR; TCRdb keeps only in-frame clonotypes and omits some of them. V and J calls and clone size are copied from that table; D and trimming were computed from the DNA. Counted here are just over 150,000 clones, more than 65% occurring once; the ten biggest clones make up under 8%. This sequence originates from a man over 45 in good health and CMV-seropositive. Sequencing input: PBMCs.

In DNA form, the CDR3 reads TGTGCCAGCAGCTTGCGGCTAGCGGGAGGAAGGACAGATACGCAGTATTTT. Amino acid sequence: CASSLRLAGGRTDTQYF. J is TRBJ2-3 and V is TRBV5-4; 11 bases fit TRBD2. Germline V gene lookup returns CDR1 SGHNT and CDR2 YYREEE (reference sequence). V was clipped by 1 base and J by 3 bases; unmatched bases: 7. The CDR3 spans 17 residues.